This TCR beta chain is drawn from a study of T cell responses to AZD1222 COVID-19 vaccine. Study as a whole: Some second doses came at about 4 weeks and others at about 12 weeks; these were pooled.

Concerning this clone: Its specificity is not known.

Assay used: immunoSEQ multiplex PCR; TCRdb lists only in-frame clones, some missing. Altogether tens of thousands of clones are present, roughly 87% being singletons, with the ten largest covering approximately 18%. V trimming: 6 bases; J trimming: 4 bases; junction bases outside the gene matches: 5. Germline V gives CDR1 LGHDT, CDR2 YNNKEL (reference sequence). This CDR3 has 14 residues. Findings and limits, study-wide: CD4 TCRs associated with vaccination spanned spike, dominating at 160-218 and 743-854. Once two AZD1222 doses were given, Spike-specific TCR breadth and depth went up. Clonal diversity was possibly underestimated; the donors were predominantly white British and more often female.

Here the sequenced sample was peripheral blood, taken on day 0 of AZD1222 vaccination. The rearrangement joins TRBV3-1 (or the pseudogene TRBV3-2) to TRBJ2-5; 10 bases align to TRBD2. This TCR was sampled from an adult in good health. Here the CDR3 DNA reads TGTGCCAGCAGGCGGACTAGCGGATCAGAGACCCAGTACTTC. Its protein product is CASRRTSGSETQYF.